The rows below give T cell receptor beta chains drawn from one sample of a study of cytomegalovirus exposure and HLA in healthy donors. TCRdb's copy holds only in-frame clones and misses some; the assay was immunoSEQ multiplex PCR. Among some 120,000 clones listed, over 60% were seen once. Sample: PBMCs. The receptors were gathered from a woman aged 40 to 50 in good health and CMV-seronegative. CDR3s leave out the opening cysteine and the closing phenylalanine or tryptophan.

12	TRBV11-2	ASSQGSPGNTIY
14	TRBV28	ASSFLTGGFNEKLF
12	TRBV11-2	ASSFSTGSTEAF
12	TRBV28	ASSSYRGRNIQY
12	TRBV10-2	ASSELGRSYEQY
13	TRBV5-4	ASSLAGGIQETQY
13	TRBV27	ASSSHWDSNYGYT
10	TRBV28	ASSSEWTEAF
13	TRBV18	ASSPLFSGANVLT
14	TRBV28	ASSFYWSTINYEQY
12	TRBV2	ASSSETGDQPQH
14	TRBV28	ASSPRGAATNEKLF
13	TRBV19	ASSITSGWTYEQY
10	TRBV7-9	ASSRGNTEAF
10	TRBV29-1	SATTVNTEAF
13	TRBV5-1	ASSIGQGVSDTQY
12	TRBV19	ASSYGTENTEAF
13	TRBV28	ASSFQGGSTDTQY
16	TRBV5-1	ASSLGATGLAGYNEQF
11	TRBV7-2	ASSWSRNTEAF
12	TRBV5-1	ASSPRWTNEKLF
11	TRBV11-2	ASRRTGVAEQY
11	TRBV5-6	ASSLRAGDGYT
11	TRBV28	ASSWGGLYEQY
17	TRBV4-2	ASSPRSASGRSSYNEQF
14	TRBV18	ASSLVGTGGEYEQY
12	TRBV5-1	ASSSFTGDEKLF
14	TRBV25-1	ASSEFREIETYEQY
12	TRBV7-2	ASKEREGHGELF
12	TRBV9	ASSPSGGSYEQY
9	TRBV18	ASSLNGELF
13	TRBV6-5	ASTPLAGGWYEQY
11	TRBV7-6	ASSWDRGNEQY
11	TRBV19	ASSQGRGGTQY
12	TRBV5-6	ASSPRGGHTEAF
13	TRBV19	ASQLAGGPAYEQY
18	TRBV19	ASSIDSSPTSGGGRNEQF
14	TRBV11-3	ASSLHGRGAGNIQY
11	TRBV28	ASIQSGDTEAF